The T cell receptor (beta chain) described here comes from a study of identical twins. TCRdb recomputed calls from the 5' RACE reads with MiXCR, one row per CDR3 protein. This table holds 410,000 or so distinct CDR3 sequences, roughly 20% found once. Germline assignment: CDR1 LGHDT and CDR2 YNNKEL (reference sequence). Unmatched junction bases numbered 1, after V lost 4 bases and J lost 6 bases. The CDR3 is 14 residues long. Sequencing was carried out using naive T cells sorted from blood. This TCR derives from a man between 45 and 60 years old in good health. J is TRBJ1-6 and V is TRBV3-1; 9 bases align to TRBD1. CDR3 coding DNA: TGTGCCAGCAGCCGGGACAGGGTTAATTCACCCCTCCACTTT. Its protein product is CASSRDRVNSPLHF.